This TCR beta chain was captured by sequencing in a study of T-cell reconstitution after alpha-beta-depleted transplantation in children. V shed 3 bases, J shed 3 bases, and the junction held 5 bases outside the gene matches. CDR3 length: 15 amino acids. Germline V gene data show CDR1 as LNHDA and CDR2 as SQIVND (reference sequence). Unique molecular identifiers were used to barcode this TCRbeta library. Each CDR3 protein is one row after TCRdb ran MiXCR on the PCR reads. Of 65,000 to 85,000 distinct CDR3 sequences detected, 9.5% to 13% appear once; the ten largest clones hold over 10%. Findings and limits, study-wide: Counts and diversity of T cells one year after transplant came mostly from newly produced T cells.

About this clonotype itself: Its antigen remains unidentified.

This specimen consisted of PBMCs, obtained before TCRalphabeta/CD19-depleted stem cell transplant. The sequence was obtained from a boy aged 5-17 years with acute myeloid leukemia, due to receive a stem cell transplant. This chain joins TRBV19 and TRBJ1-5; 7 nucleotides line up with TRBD1. DNA for the CDR3: TGTGCCAGTAGTATCCCAGGGGGACACAATCAGCCCCAGCATTTT. The encoded protein is CASSIPGGHNQPQHF.